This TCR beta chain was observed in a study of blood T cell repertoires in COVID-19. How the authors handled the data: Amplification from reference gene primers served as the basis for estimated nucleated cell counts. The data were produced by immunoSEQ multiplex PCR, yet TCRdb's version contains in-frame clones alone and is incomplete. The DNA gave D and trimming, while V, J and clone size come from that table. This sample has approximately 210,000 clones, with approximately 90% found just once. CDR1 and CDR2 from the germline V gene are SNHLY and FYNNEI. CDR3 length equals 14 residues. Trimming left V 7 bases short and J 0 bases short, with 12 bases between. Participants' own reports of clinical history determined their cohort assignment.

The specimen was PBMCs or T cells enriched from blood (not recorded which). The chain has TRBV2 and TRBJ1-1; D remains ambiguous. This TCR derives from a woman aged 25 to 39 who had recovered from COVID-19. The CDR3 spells CASTSQLLNTEAFF. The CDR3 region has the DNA TGTGCCAGCACCAGTCAGTTGCTGAACACTGAAGCTTTCTTT.